This T cell receptor (beta chain) was identified during a study of human T cells and chemical hapten exposure. Study background: An area of 2 cm by 1.5 to 2.5 cm on upper inner arm skin received 2% DPC for sensitization. Findings and caveats of the study: PT1 expanded TCR counts correlated positively with patch test score.

The time point: pre-sensitization, week 0. Indicated treatment: therapeutic diphenylcyclopropenone sensitization with weekly scalp DPC. To note about this clonotype: Its antigen is still unknown.

Individual cDNA molecules (in the library) carried attached unique molecular identifiers. One entry per CDR3 protein, called by TCRdb with MiXCR from the RACE reads. The sample lists 300,000 to 450,000 distinct CDR3 sequences; approximately 5.1% were seen once. The CDR3 length is 14 residues. Germline V gene data show CDR1 as SGHTA and CDR2 as FQGNSA. After removal of 0 bases from V and 5 bases from J, the junction contained 2 bases not matched to a gene. The starting material was whole blood, obtained in connection with sensitization to the hapten diphenylcyclopropenone (DPC). The sequence came from a woman aged 45-65 years with alopecia areata. Some clones in this sample may be carry-over from other donors' samples. This rearrangement joins TRBV7-2 to TRBJ2-3; TRBD2 matches 7 bases. The CDR3 sequence: CASSLAGGVDTQYF. The CDR3 DNA reads TGTGCCAGCAGCTTAGCGGGAGGGGTAGATACGCAGTATTTT. The whole variable domain, filled in from reference TRBV7-2 and TRBJ2-3, reads GAGVSQSPSNKVTEKGKDVELRCDPISGHTALYWYRQSLGQGLEFLIYFQGNSAPDKSGLPSDRFSAERTGGSVSTLTIQRTQQEDSAVYLCASSLAGGVDTQYFGPGTRLTVL.